This TCR beta chain was observed in a study of CD8 T cells in Susac syndrome. Sequencing targeted TCR beta in T cells from blood (CD8+ and CD4+). Negative isolation yielded the CD8+ and CD4+ T cells, while FACS enriched the TEMRA cells. The CDR3 loop spans 15 amino acids. Germline V gene lookup returns CDR1 PRHDT and CDR2 FYEKMQ (reference sequence). With 2 bases clipped from V and 0 bases from J, the junction kept 1 base outside the gene matches. RNA totalling roughly 0.45 to 1 ug underwent reverse transcription with random hexamers. It was immunoSEQ multiplex PCR that amplified TCR beta CDR3 across 54 Vbeta and 13 Jbeta. One entry per CDR3 protein, called by TCRdb with MiXCR from the immunoSEQ multiplex PCR reads. The sample contains under 25,000 distinct CDR3 sequences, around 92% of which appear only once. A word on this clonotype: The antigen is not known.

Study-wide points: By the study's own acknowledgment, its TCR sequencing and HLA analysis included relatively few individuals.

The chain recombines TRBV13 with TRBJ1-1; 9 positions match TRBD1. Sequencing was performed on CD8+ T cells from PBMCs. This TCR came from a human donor in good health. The CDR3 loop is CASSLRQGVNTEAFF. DNA of the CDR3: TGTGCCAGCAGCTTACGACAGGGGGTGAACACTGAAGCTTTCTTT.